The subject of this entry is one T cell receptor beta chain. Its antigen is unknown. The record originates from a study of T cell responses to AZD1222 COVID-19 vaccine. TCRdb keeps only in-frame clones here, not all; method: immunoSEQ multiplex PCR. The data hold roughly 150,000 clones, with about 90% observed a single time. Findings of the study overall: Among the donors, most were white British and more were female, and clonal diversity was possibly underestimated.

Germline lookup yields CDR1 MNHEY and CDR2 SVGEGT. The CDR3 runs to 16 residues. V was shortened by 4 bases and J by 5 bases, with 18 bases between the two germline ends. The TCR was taken from an adult who received the AZD1222 COVID-19 vaccine. Source: peripheral blood, taken 28 days after the second AZD1222 dose. The chain has TRBV6-2 or TRBV6-3 and TRBJ2-4, with D possibly being TRBD2 (6 bases). The DNA of the CDR3 is TGTGCCAGCAGTTCCGGGGGACTGGCAACACAAAACATTCAGTACTTC. Translating it yields CASSSGGLATQNIQYF.